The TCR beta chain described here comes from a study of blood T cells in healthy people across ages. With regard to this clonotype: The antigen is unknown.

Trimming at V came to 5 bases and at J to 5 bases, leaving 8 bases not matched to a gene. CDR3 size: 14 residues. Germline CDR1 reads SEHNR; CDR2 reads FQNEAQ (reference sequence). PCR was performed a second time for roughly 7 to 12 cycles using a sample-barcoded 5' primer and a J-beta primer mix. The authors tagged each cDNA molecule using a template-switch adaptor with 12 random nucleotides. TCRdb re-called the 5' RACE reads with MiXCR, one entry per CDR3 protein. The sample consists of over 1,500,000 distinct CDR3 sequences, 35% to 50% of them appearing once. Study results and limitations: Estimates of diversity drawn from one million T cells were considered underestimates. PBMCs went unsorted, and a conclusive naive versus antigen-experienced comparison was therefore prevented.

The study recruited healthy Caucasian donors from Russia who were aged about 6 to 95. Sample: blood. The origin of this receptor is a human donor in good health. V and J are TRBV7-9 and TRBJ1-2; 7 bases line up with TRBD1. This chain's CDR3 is CASSGRRDSYGYTF. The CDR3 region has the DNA TGTGCCAGCAGCGGAAGGAGGGACAGTTATGGCTACACCTTC.